This T cell receptor (beta chain) was sequenced during a study of T cells in tuberculosis. Study-wide results and limits: T cells binding CD1B-GMM tetramer weakly possibly escaped the sort.

Assay: immunoSEQ multiplex PCR; the TCRdb copy retains only in-frame clones and omits some. Among nearly 60,000 clones listed, approximately 86% were seen once. Sorting used thawed, overnight-rested PBMC stained with anti-CD3, a viability dye and GMM-loaded CD1B tetramer. The lipid loaded on the CD1B tetramers was C32 glucose monomycolate from Rhodococcus equi. Losses at the gene ends were 4 bases for V and 2 bases for J; bases not matched to a gene: 1. The CDR3 loop spans 15 amino acids. In germline, CDR1 is LNHDA, CDR2 SQIVND (reference sequence). J is TRBJ1-4 and V is TRBV19, with 10 bases identical to TRBD1. The sample taken for sequencing was CD1b-GMM tetramer-negative cells sorted from PBMCs. The TCR originated in an adult woman with latent tuberculosis. The CDR3 reads CASSRQGATNEKLFF. The CDR3 DNA is TGTGCCAGTAGTAGACAGGGGGCTACTAATGAAAAACTGTTTTTT.